One sample yielded the 13 T cell receptor beta chains listed below, sequenced in a study of T cell repertoires in cytomegalovirus infection. The antigens for these receptors are not known. A single record per CDR3 protein comes from TCRdb applying MiXCR to the reads. The profile shows hundreds of thousands of distinct CDR3 sequences, roughly 30% of them singletons. The source material was cultured CD8+ T cells from PBMCs, sampled from culture after CMV antigen stimulation. These TCRs come from a human donor in good health (CMV status not recorded). Some clones in this sample may be carry-over from other donors' samples.

This clonotype was detected a few times. V usage is TRBV12-3 or TRBV12-4 and J usage is TRBJ1-2; TRBD1 agrees at 11 bases. The CDR3 has 16 residues. J lost 0 bases, V lost 5 bases, and 5 bases had no gene match. In nucleotides, the CDR3 is TGTGCCAGCAGTCTGGGGACAGGGGGTACTAACTATGGCTACACCTTC. As protein: CASSLGTGGTNYGYTF.

The chain combines TRBV6-5 with TRBJ2-7; D is unclear. This CDR3 has 14 amino acids. V shed 8 bases and J shed 1 base, with 15 bases lying between them. In germline, CDR1 is MNHEY, CDR2 SVGAGI. The CDR3 DNA follows: TGTGCCAGCGGACCAGTCTATGGATCCTACGAGCAGTACGTC. Protein sequence: CASGPVYGSYEQYV.

The chain has TRBV6-2 or TRBV6-3 and TRBJ2-5; D gene ambiguous. CDR1 and CDR2 (germline): MNHEY, SVGEGT. V was pared by 1 base and J by 5 bases, with 8 bases between. This CDR3 has 13 amino acids. The CDR3 protein is CASSYFLRETQYF. Here the CDR3 DNA reads TGTGCCAGCAGTTACTTTCTCAGGGAGACCCAGTACTTC.

The chain carries TRBV5-1 and TRBJ2-4; D perhaps matches TRBD1 (6 bases). Trimming took off 0 bases at V and 8 bases at J, with 12 bases between the two ends. The CDR3 totals 14 residues. In germline, CDR1 is SGHRS, CDR2 YFSETQ. The DNA for the CDR3 is TGCGCCAGCAGCTTGGCAACAGGGTTGGACATTCAGTACTTC. Its translation is CASSLATGLDIQYF.

This clonotype was found many times. This sequence joins TRBV7-9 and TRBJ2-7, with D perhaps TRBD1 or TRBD2 (6 bases each). The CDR3 runs to 15 residues. The germline gives CDR1 SEHNR, CDR2 FQNEAQ (reference sequence). V was shortened by 1 base and J by 5 bases, with 15 bases between the two germline ends. The CDR3 reads CASSLVGQGRNEQYF. The CDR3, as DNA: TGTGCCAGCAGCTTAGTAGGTCAGGGGAGGAACGAGCAGTACTTC. Full variable domain (rest looked up from reference TRBV7-9 and TRBJ2-7): DTGVSQNPRHKITKRGQNVTFRCDPISEHNRLYWYRQTLGQGPEFLTYFQNEAQLEKSRLLSDRFSAERPKGSFSTLEIQRTEQGDSAMYLCASSLVGQGRNEQYFGPGTRLTVT.

The table lists this clonotype with a count of one. V gene TRBV6-2 or TRBV6-3 combines with J gene TRBJ1-5; D is unresolved. V shed 0 bases and J shed 7 bases, with 10 bases lying between them. The CDR3 runs 14 residues. Germline CDR1 MNHEY, CDR2 SVGEGT. CDR3 coding DNA: TGTGCCAGCAGTTACTCAAAGCCGGGGCAGCCCCAGCATTTT. It yields the protein CASSYSKPGQPQHF.

The table lists this clonotype with a few counts. This CDR3 reads CASTYGGGLKETQYF. The CDR3 DNA sequence: TGTGCCAGCACCTACGGGGGGGGGCTAAAAGAGACCCAGTACTTC. This chain connects TRBV6-5 to TRBJ2-5, with 8 bases aligning to TRBD2. The CDR3 is 15 amino acids. Germline V gene lookup returns CDR1 MNHEY and CDR2 SVGAGI. V was pared by 7 bases and J by 3 bases, with 10 bases of the junction left unmatched.

In its sample, this clonotype was seen a few times. This sequence joins TRBV7-6 and TRBJ1-2; maybe TRBD1 (6 bases). Germline V gene lookup returns CDR1 SGHVS and CDR2 FNYEAQ. The V end lost 5 bases, the J end lost 5 bases, and 15 bases lay between the germline ends. The CDR3 length is 14 residues. CDR3 protein: CASSLNRDNYGYTF. The CDR3 bases are TGTGCCAGCAGCCTCAACCGGGACAATTATGGCTACACCTTC.

In its sample, this clonotype was seen many times. For the CDR3, the DNA is TGTGCCAGCTCACTTAACTACGATGGAAACACCATATATTTT. It codes for CASSLNYDGNTIYF. This chain joins TRBV18 and TRBJ1-3; D remains unclear. Germline CDR1 is KGHSH and CDR2 is LQKENI. V dropped 4 bases and J dropped 3 bases, with 10 bases sitting between them. This CDR3 region has 14 residues.

This clonotype was seen a handful of times. The chain couples TRBV5-5 to TRBJ2-1; 7 bases are a match to TRBD2. Germline values: CDR1 SGHKS, CDR2 YYEKEE (reference sequence). V was clipped by 4 bases and J by 0 bases; unmatched bases: 4. This CDR3 contains 15 residues. This CDR3 reads CASSPSGVSYNEQFF. DNA for the CDR3: TGTGCCAGCAGCCCCAGCGGGGTCTCCTACAATGAGCAGTTCTTC.

This rearrangement joins TRBV7-9 to TRBJ2-5; 7 positions agree with TRBD1. With 5 bases clipped from V and 3 bases from J, the junction kept 6 bases outside the gene matches. This CDR3 spans 14 amino acids. Germline CDR1 and CDR2: SEHNR and FQNEAQ (reference sequence). In nucleotides, the CDR3 is TGTGCCAGCAGCCTGGGACAGCCGAAAGAGACCCAGTACTTC. This translates into CASSLGQPKETQYF. The variable domain in full, completed from reference TRBV7-9 and TRBJ2-5, reads DTGVSQNPRHKITKRGQNVTFRCDPISEHNRLYWYRQTLGQGPEFLTYFQNEAQLEKSRLLSDRFSAERPKGSFSTLEIQRTEQGDSAMYLCASSLGQPKETQYFGPGTRLLVL.

This clonotype occurred a few times. This chain uses TRBV4-1 with TRBJ2-1; TRBD1 agrees at 9 bases. The CDR3 covers 16 residues. V dropped 2 bases and J dropped 4; count of bases not matched to a gene: 6. The germline V gene has CDR1 MGHRA and CDR2 YSYEKL. DNA of the CDR3: TGCGCCAGCAGCCAACCGGGACAGGGAAATTACAATGAGCAGTTCTTC. Residues: CASSQPGQGNYNEQFF.

This clonotype was seen just once. This chain joins TRBV9 and TRBJ2-5, with TRBD1 matching over 9 bases. V lost 4 bases to trimming and J lost 2 bases; unmatched junction nucleotides: 9. The CDR3 is 16 amino acids. Germline V gene lookup returns CDR1 SGDLS and CDR2 YYNGEE. CDR3 DNA: TGTGCCAGCAGCCAGGCCGGGGGACAGGGACAAGAGACCCAGTACTTC. It encodes CASSQAGGQGQETQYF. Looking up the rest from reference TRBV9 and TRBJ2-5 gives the full variable domain: DSGVTQTPKHLITATGQRVTLRCSPRSGDLSVYWYQQSLDQGLQFLIQYYNGEERAKGNILERFSAQQFPDLHSELNLSSLELGDSALYFCASSQAGGQGQETQYFGPGTRLLVL.